These T cell receptor beta chains were read from a single sample in a study of blood T cells in healthy people across ages. TCRdb reprocessed the 5' RACE reads via MiXCR and lists one record per CDR3 protein. The table shows fewer than 750,000 distinct CDR3 sequences, with 52% occurring only once. Input material: blood. These receptor sequences come from a woman older than 75 in good health. CDR3s include the opening cysteine and the closing phenylalanine or tryptophan. A D gene is named only where the DNA matches it firmly.

d_call,v_call,cdr3_length,j_call,cdr3_aa
NA,TRBV7-9,15,NA,CASSYDTSTIIEQYF
TRBD2,TRBV7-2,14,TRBJ2-7,CASSTLAGTYEQYF
NA,TRBV5-1,13,TRBJ2-3,CASSFGGYDTQYF
NA,TRBV9,17,TRBJ2-2,CASSVDVLDLKTGELFF
TRBD1,TRBV7-2,13,TRBJ2-3,CATRGGRLDTQYF
NA,TRBV24-1,15,TRBJ2-3,CATSGMAPSTDTQYF
NA,TRBV5-1,14,TRBJ1-1,CASSRGDTNTEAFF
TRBD2,TRBV27,14,NA,CASSFLGGEETQFF
NA,TRBV10-3,11,TRBJ2-5,CAISTNNEQYF
TRBD2,TRBV6-2/TRBV6-3,18,TRBJ2-4,CASSYKRTSVVGKNIQYF
NA,TRBV20-1,13,TRBJ2-5,CSARHGVQETQYF
NA,TRBV5-1,13,TRBJ2-1,CASSKVGANEQFF
NA,TRBV27,13,TRBJ2-1,CASRGGQYNEQFF
NA,TRBV20-1,14,TRBJ2-7,CSARDQKLSCEQYF